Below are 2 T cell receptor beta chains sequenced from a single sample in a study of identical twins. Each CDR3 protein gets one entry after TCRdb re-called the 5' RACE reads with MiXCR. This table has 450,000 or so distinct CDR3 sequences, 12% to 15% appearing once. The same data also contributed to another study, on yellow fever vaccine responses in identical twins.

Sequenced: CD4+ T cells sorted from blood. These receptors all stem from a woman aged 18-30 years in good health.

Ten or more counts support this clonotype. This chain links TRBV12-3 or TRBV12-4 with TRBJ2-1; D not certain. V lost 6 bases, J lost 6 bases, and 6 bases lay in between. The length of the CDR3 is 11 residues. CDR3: CASRKFNEQFF. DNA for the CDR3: TGTGCCAGCAGAAAGTTCAATGAGCAGTTCTTC.

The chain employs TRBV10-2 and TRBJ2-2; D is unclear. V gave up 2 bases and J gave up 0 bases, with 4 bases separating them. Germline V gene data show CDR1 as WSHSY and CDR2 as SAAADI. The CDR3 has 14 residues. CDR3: CASSEAANTGELFF. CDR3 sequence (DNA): TGCGCCAGCAGTGAGGCGGCGAACACCGGGGAGCTGTTTTTT.